What follows are 25 T cell receptor beta chains derived from one specimen sequenced in a study of post-analysis software for immune sequencing data. What these receptors recognize is not known. Unique molecular identifiers were built into the TCR beta cDNA libraries. One entry per CDR3 protein, called by TCRdb with MiXCR from the PCR reads. The table lists 380,000 or so distinct CDR3 sequences, 30% to 45% of them singletons, with 13% in the top ten. The study, taken as a whole, reports: Controls had lower frequencies than patients of roughly five TRBV segments, which included TRBV5-6, TRBV5-1 and TRBV20-1.

The sample consisted of blood. All receptors come from a girl between 10 and 17 years old with multiple sclerosis.

This clonotype was detected a few times. The chain has TRBV10-3 and TRBJ1-2; 7 bases are a match to TRBD1. The CDR3 is made up of 14 amino acids. Germline loops: CDR1 ENHRY, CDR2 SYGVKD. With 3 bases clipped from V and 6 bases from J, the junction kept 7 bases outside the gene matches. In DNA form, the CDR3 reads TGTGCCATCAGTGACCCGACAGGGATCCATGGCTACACCTTC. The encoded protein is CAISDPTGIHGYTF.

This clonotype was found a few times. J is TRBJ2-3 and V is TRBV5-5; 8 bases line up with TRBD1. Per the germline V gene, CDR1 is SGHKS and CDR2 is YYEKEE (reference sequence). Unmatched junction bases numbered 8, after V lost 5 bases and J lost 6 bases. The CDR3 length is 14 residues. CDR3 residues: CASRPQGARDTQYF. The CDR3 DNA sequence: TGTGCCAGCAGGCCTCAGGGGGCAAGGGATACGCAGTATTTT.

A few counts support this clonotype. This chain connects TRBV20-1 to TRBJ2-7; D remains unclear. V lost 5 bases, J lost 5 bases, and 13 bases lay in between. Germline V gene data show CDR1 as DFQATT and CDR2 as SNEGSKA (reference sequence). The CDR3 covers 12 residues. This CDR3 is CSAESDPDEQYF. DNA of the CDR3: TGCAGTGCTGAAAGCGATCCTGACGAGCAGTACTTC.

This clonotype has more than one count but fewer than ten. The V gene is TRBV4-2, the J gene TRBJ1-1; 8 bases are a match to TRBD1. This CDR3 spans 16 amino acids. The V and J ends lost 1 base and 1 base, in that order; junction bases with no gene match: 5. Looked up from germline, CDR1 is LGHNA and CDR2 is YNFKEQ. As DNA, the CDR3 is TGTGCCAGCAGCCAAGGGGGGGACAGGCGGAACACTGAAGCTTTCTTT. This codes for CASSQGGDRRNTEAFF.

This chain joins TRBV6-2 or TRBV6-3 and TRBJ2-5, with D unclear. The J call may be faulty, since TRBJ2-7 better matches the DNA end. Germline V gene data show CDR1 as MNHEY and CDR2 as SVGEGT. The CDR3 length is 14 residues. In nucleotides, the CDR3 is TGTGCCAGCAGTTATGGGCAGATAATCTCCGAGCAGTACTTC. It specifies CASSYGQIISEQYF.

Written as DNA, the CDR3 is TGTGCCAGCAGCTCCGGACCGGCCCCAGATACGCAGTATTTT. Protein: CASSSGPAPDTQYF. The chain carries TRBV7-3 and TRBJ2-3; D uncertain. Trimming took off 4 bases at V and 4 bases at J, with 12 bases between the two ends. This CDR3 region has 14 residues. The germline V gene encodes CDR1 SGHTA and CDR2 FQGTGA. Drawing the rest from reference TRBV7-3 and TRBJ2-3, the complete variable domain is GAGVSQTPSNKVTEKGKYVELRCDPISGHTALYWYRQSLGQGPEFLIYFQGTGAADDSGLPNDRFFAVRPEGSVSTLKIQRTERGDSAVYLCASSSGPAPDTQYFGPGTRLTVL.

The chain's CDR3 is CAISRGATDTQYF. The DNA of the CDR3 is TGTGCCATCTCCCGGGGGGCCACAGATACGCAGTATTTT. The rearrangement links TRBV10-3 to TRBJ2-3; D may be TRBD2 (7 bases). The germline gives CDR1 ENHRY, CDR2 SYGVKD. The CDR3 consists of 13 residues. V was trimmed by 8 bases and J by 2 bases, leaving 11 bases between them.

This clonotype occurred a few times. This sequence joins TRBV9 and TRBJ2-2, with TRBD2 identical over 10 bases. The CDR3 totals 15 residues. V lost 3 bases, J lost 4 bases, and 3 bases stayed unmatched. Germline V gives CDR1 SGDLS, CDR2 YYNGEE. Here the CDR3 reads CASSGAGGGTGELFF. The CDR3 DNA sequence: TGTGCCAGCAGCGGAGCGGGGGGGGGCACCGGGGAGCTGTTTTTT.

V and J are TRBV6-1 and TRBJ1-2, with 11 bases matching TRBD1. Germline CDR1 is MNHNS and CDR2 is SASEGT. CDR3 length: 15 residues. The V segment lost 5 bases and the J segment 4 bases; nucleotides outside the gene matches: 6. CDR3 loop: CASSSGTGGGYGYTF. DNA of the CDR3: TGTGCCAGCAGTAGTGGGACAGGGGGAGGCTATGGCTACACCTTC.

The V gene is TRBV2, the J gene TRBJ2-3; D may correspond to TRBD1 or TRBD2 (7 bases each). Germline V gene data show CDR1 as SNHLY and CDR2 as FYNNEI. This CDR3 is 17 amino acids long. Deletions cut 3 bases from V and 4 bases from J, with 20 bases between. The CDR3 reads CASSDPPRGGGPDTQYF. DNA of the CDR3: TGTGCCAGCAGTGACCCACCCAGGGGGGGGGGCCCAGATACGCAGTATTTT.

The chain carries TRBV28 and TRBJ1-1; D unresolved. The V end was cut by 6 bases, the J end by 6 bases, with 14 bases between. CDR3 size: 13 residues. Looked up from germline, CDR1 is MDHEN and CDR2 is SYDVKM. The CDR3 bases are TGTGCCAGCAGGGACGAGGGATGGGCTGAAGCTTTCTTT. Its protein product is CASRDEGWAEAFF.

In this sample, this clonotype turned up a few times. The chain recombines TRBV20-1 with TRBJ2-3, with 7 bases aligning to TRBD2. The ends lost 3 bases at V and 0 bases at J; junction bases unmatched: 6. CDR1 is DFQATT, CDR2 SNEGSKA, per germline (reference sequence). The CDR3 sequence is 15 residues long. CDR3 coding DNA: TGCAGTGCTAGCCACGGGGGGTCAAGCACAGATACGCAGTATTTT. Translation gives CSASHGGSSTDTQYF.

The V call is TRBV2, the J call TRBJ1-2; 9 nucleotides line up with TRBD1. This CDR3 is 15 amino acids long. Trimming at V came to 7 bases and at J to 4 bases, leaving 10 bases not matched to a gene. Germline CDR1 is SNHLY and CDR2 is FYNNEI. The CDR3 here is CASKTGGSPAYGYTF. The CDR3 DNA sequence: TGTGCCAGCAAAACAGGGGGCAGCCCGGCCTATGGCTACACCTTC.

The chain links TRBV12-3 or TRBV12-4 to TRBJ1-1, with a tentative D call TRBD1 (5 bases). Trimming pared 3 bases from V and 5 bases from J, leaving 13 bases between. This CDR3 region has 14 residues. CDR3 region: CASSFGGASTEAFF. CDR3 DNA sequence: TGTGCCAGCAGTTTCGGAGGGGCGAGTACTGAAGCTTTCTTT.

The chain joins TRBV20-1 to TRBJ2-5, with TRBD2 matching 8 bases. V was pared by 0 bases and J by 7 bases, with 19 bases of the junction left unmatched. CDR1 DFQATT and CDR2 SNEGSKA come from the germline V gene (reference sequence). The CDR3 extends over 18 amino acids. The CDR3 region has the DNA TGCAGTGCTAGAGATCCGGAGATAGCGGGGAGCCGGCGAGGGACCCAGTACTTC. Its protein product is CSARDPEIAGSRRGTQYF.

This clonotype was detected ten times or more. This chain connects TRBV5-5 to TRBJ2-1, with 8 nucleotides matching TRBD2. The germline V gene encodes CDR1 SGHKS and CDR2 YYEKEE (reference sequence). Trimming cost V 0 bases and J 0 bases; bases outside gene matches: 8. The length of the CDR3 is 18 residues. CDR3 sequence reads: CASSLALSGVSSYNEQFF. The CDR3 nucleotides read TGTGCCAGCAGCTTGGCCCTTAGCGGGGTCAGCTCCTACAATGAGCAGTTCTTC.

This clonotype was seen a few times. The V call is TRBV27, the J call TRBJ1-5; 8 positions agree with TRBD1. V was pared by 4 bases and J by 5 bases, with 4 bases of the junction left unmatched. Germline CDR1 MNHEY, CDR2 SMNVEV (reference sequence). This CDR3 is 14 amino acids long. The CDR3 DNA reads TGTGCCAGCAGTTCGGACAGGGATTATCAGCCCCAGCATTTT. Protein: CASSSDRDYQPQHF.

V and J are TRBV6-1 and TRBJ1-2; D is possibly TRBD1 (5 bases). Germline CDR1 reads MNHNS; CDR2 reads SASEGT. V was clipped by 7 bases and J by 1 base, with 7 bases between them. The CDR3 loop spans 12 amino acids. This CDR3 is CASNQGNYGYTF. The CDR3 coding sequence is TGTGCCAGCAATCAGGGTAACTATGGCTACACCTTC.

This clonotype was seen a few times. The chain carries TRBV3-1 and TRBJ2-1; D may be TRBD2 (6 bases). Trimming removed 1 base at V and 8 bases at J, with 18 bases between. CDR3 size: 16 residues. Looked up from germline, CDR1 is LGHDT and CDR2 is YNNKEL (reference sequence). The chain's CDR3 is CASSQGGTPGVDEQFF. The CDR3 DNA is TGTGCCAGCAGCCAAGGCGGGACTCCCGGGGTCGATGAGCAGTTCTTC.

The chain combines TRBV4-2 with TRBJ1-1, with D perhaps TRBD1 (6 bases). Between the trimmed V and J ends, which lost 10 bases and 4 bases, there was a span of 16 bases. The CDR3 loop spans 13 amino acids. CDR1 is LGHNA, CDR2 YNFKEQ, per germline. CDR3 residues: CAKYPGQITEAFF. The CDR3 DNA sequence: TGTGCCAAATATCCGGGACAAATCACTGAAGCTTTCTTT.

The chain recombines TRBV14 with TRBJ2-5; a possible D gene is TRBD2 (6 bases). Germline V gives CDR1 SGHDN, CDR2 FVKESK. With 3 bases removed from V and 1 base from J, the gap between germline ends came to 9 bases. This CDR3 region has 14 residues. CDR3 region: CASSQMGGQETQYF. CDR3 sequence (DNA): TGTGCCAGCAGCCAGATGGGGGGCCAAGAGACCCAGTACTTC.

The rearrangement joins TRBV10-2 to TRBJ1-2; perhaps TRBD1 as D (6 bases). V was pared by 8 bases and J by 4 bases, with 17 bases between. Germline CDR1 WSHSY, CDR2 SAAADI. CDR3 length: 14 amino acids. CDR3 nucleotides: TGCGCCAGCCTAGGGGCATTACAGGGCTATGGCTACACCTTC. Residues: CASLGALQGYGYTF.

This clonotype was found a few times. The genes are TRBV5-6 and TRBJ2-7; 7 bases map to TRBD1. The CDR3 runs 14 residues. Trimming at V came to 5 bases and at J to 5 bases, leaving 10 bases not matched to a gene. Germline V gene data show CDR1 as SGHDT and CDR2 as YYEEEE. In DNA, the CDR3 is TGTGCCAGCAGTCTGGGACAGTCCAGACACGAGCAGTACTTC. It is translated as CASSLGQSRHEQYF. The entire variable domain, with the rest obtained from reference TRBV5-6 and TRBJ2-7, is as follows: DAGVTQSPTHLIKTRGQQVTLRCSPKSGHDTVSWYQQALGQGPQFIFQYYEEEERQRGNFPDRFSGHQFPNYSSELNVNALLLGDSALYLCASSLGQSRHEQYFGPGTRLTVT.

The rearrangement uses TRBV20-1 and TRBJ2-3, with TRBD2 matching 12 bases. Germline lookup yields CDR1 DFQATT and CDR2 SNEGSKA (reference sequence). The V gene end was trimmed by 3 bases and the J gene end by 3 bases; junction bases not matched to a gene: 7. This CDR3 has 16 residues. The CDR3 DNA sequence: TGCAGTGCTAGTCTCCTAGCGGGAGGGAAAACAGATACGCAGTATTTT. Translated: CSASLLAGGKTDTQYF.

This clonotype was seen a few times. This CDR3 is CASSSRYSDQPQHF. The CDR3 DNA reads TGTGCCAGCAGTTCCCGATACAGCGATCAGCCCCAGCATTTT. The chain combines TRBV12-3 or TRBV12-4 with TRBJ1-5; D call uncertain. The V end was cut by 4 bases, the J end by 5 bases, with 12 bases between. This CDR3 comprises 14 residues.